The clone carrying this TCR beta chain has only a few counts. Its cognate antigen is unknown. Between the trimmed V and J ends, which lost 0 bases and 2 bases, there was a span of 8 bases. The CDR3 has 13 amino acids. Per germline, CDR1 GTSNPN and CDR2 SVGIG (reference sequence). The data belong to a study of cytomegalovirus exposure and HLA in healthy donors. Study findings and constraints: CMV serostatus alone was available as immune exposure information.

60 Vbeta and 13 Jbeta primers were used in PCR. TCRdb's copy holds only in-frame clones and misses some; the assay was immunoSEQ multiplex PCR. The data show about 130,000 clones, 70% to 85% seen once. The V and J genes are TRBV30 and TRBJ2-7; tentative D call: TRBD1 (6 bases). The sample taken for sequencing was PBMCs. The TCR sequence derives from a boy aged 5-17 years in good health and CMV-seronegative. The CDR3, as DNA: TGTGCCTGGAGTGTGGCAGGGGCCTACGAGCAGTACTTC. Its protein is CAWSVAGAYEQYF.